This paragraph covers one T cell receptor (beta chain) sequence. Its antigen remains unknown. The entry originates in a study of beta chain features in type 1 diabetes. About the research overall: All samples combined gave just under 110 million sorted cells for examination. Study-level points and caveats: Using cDNA template may skew counts toward highly expressing activated cells. Shortening that was moderate but significant affected the TCRB CDR3s of Type 1 diabetes patients in all four CD4+ subsets. At VDJ recombination sites, type 1 diabetes patients had fewer insertions and more deleted nucleotides.

Central memory, naive, regulatory and stem cell-like memory CD4+ cells were sorted by CD45RO/CCR7/CD25/CD127/CD95/CD27. CDR1 is SNHLY and CDR2 is FYNNEI in the germline V gene. J gave up 4 bases and V 8 bases, and 8 bases lay outside the gene matches. The CDR3 has 14 amino acids. Expressed TCRB transcripts were sequenced, since all the RNA that had been isolated was reverse transcribed. TCRdb's table, derived via immunoSEQ multiplex PCR, lists solely in-frame clones and lacks some. The table shows approximately 170,000 clones, with roughly 8% occurring only once. Sequencing was performed on central memory CD4+ T cells from blood. The chain joins TRBV2 to TRBJ2-3, with 8 bases fitting TRBD1. This receptor was identified in a man younger than 35 with type 1 diabetes. The CDR3 reads CASEKTGASDTQYF. The CDR3 bases are TGTGCCAGCGAGAAGACAGGGGCGTCAGATACGCAGTATTTT.